Following are 15 T cell receptor beta chains from one sample sequenced in a study of cytomegalovirus exposure and HLA in healthy donors. Primers for the PCR totalled 60 Vbeta and 13 Jbeta. Clones were read by immunoSEQ multiplex PCR, and TCRdb kept only the in-frame ones, dropping some. The table shows 60,000 to 75,000 clones, with 74% occurring only once. The sample was PBMCs. Every receptor here comes from a woman aged 25 to 39 in good health and CMV-seropositive.

The chain employs TRBV14 and TRBJ1-1; a weak D match, TRBD1 (5 bases). The CDR3 sequence is 17 residues long. V was trimmed by 0 bases and J by 1 base, leaving 15 bases between them. In germline, CDR1 is SGHDN, CDR2 FVKESK. CDR3 sequence reads: CASSQDRAITGNTEAFF. The CDR3 DNA reads as TGTGCCAGCAGCCAAGACCGGGCTATAACAGGGAACACTGAAGCTTTCTTT.

In this sample, this clone turned up a few times. This chain links TRBV4-3 with TRBJ2-1; 12 nucleotides match TRBD2. Germline-derived CDR1 and CDR2 are LGHNA and YSLEER. V shed 3 bases and J 4 bases; nucleotides not matched to a gene: 4. This CDR3 is built from 16 residues. The CDR3 reads CASSHSGLAGYNEQFF. DNA for the CDR3: TGCGCCAGCAGCCATTCCGGACTAGCGGGATACAATGAGCAGTTCTTC.

J is TRBJ1-2 and V is TRBV20-1; D is possibly TRBD1 (5 bases). V lost 2 bases to trimming and J lost 8 bases, with 9 bases between them. Germline CDR1 and CDR2: DFQATT and SNEGSKA (reference sequence). There are 11 residues in the CDR3. CDR3: CSARQGGGYTF. CDR3 coding DNA: TGCAGTGCTAGACAGGGTGGGGGCTACACCTTC.

The chain uses TRBV6-1 and TRBJ2-2; 8 bases map to TRBD2. CDR1 is MNHNS, CDR2 SASEGT, per germline. This CDR3 comprises 14 residues. Trimming cost V 7 bases and J 0 bases; bases outside gene matches: 1. The CDR3 DNA follows: TGTGCCAGCATACTAGCGGCGAACACCGGGGAGCTGTTTTTT. Translating it yields CASILAANTGELFF.

The V call is TRBV2, the J call TRBJ2-7, with 11 bases that match TRBD2. Trimming at V came to 2 bases and at J to 4 bases, leaving 10 bases not matched to a gene. The length of the CDR3 is 17 residues. The V gene's germline CDR1 is SNHLY and CDR2 FYNNEI. The CDR3, as DNA: TGTGCCAGCAGTGAATACAGGGAACTAGCGGGGGAATACGAGCAGTACTTC. Translating gives CASSEYRELAGEYEQYF.

The V call is TRBV18, the J call TRBJ1-4; no definite D call. Per germline, CDR1 KGHSH and CDR2 LQKENI. This CDR3 is built from 13 residues. Between the trimmed V and J ends, which lost 3 bases and 5 bases, there was a span of 7 bases. The CDR3 loop is CASSPGENEKLFF. The CDR3 DNA is TGTGCCAGCTCACCGGGAGAGAATGAAAAACTGTTTTTT.

This clone showed up just a few times. The chain recombines TRBV6-6 with TRBJ2-1; maybe TRBD2 (6 bases). Germline V gives CDR1 MNHNY, CDR2 SVGAGI (reference sequence). V lost 7 bases and J lost 5, with 12 bases in between. CDR3 length equals 13 residues. The DNA of the CDR3 is TGTGCCAGCACCGAGGGACTTCACAATGAGCAGTTCTTC. Translation gives CASTEGLHNEQFF.

J is TRBJ1-1 and V is TRBV7-8; no clear D gene. Germline V CDR1 and CDR2: SGHVS, FQNEAQ. Trimming removed 2 bases at V and 0 bases at J, with 10 bases between. The CDR3 has 15 residues. Written as DNA, the CDR3 is TGTGCCAGCAGCTTATCCCAGAGGGTGAACACTGAAGCTTTCTTT. Protein product: CASSLSQRVNTEAFF.

This sequence joins TRBV6-5 and TRBJ2-1, with a tentative D call TRBD1 (6 bases). CDR3 length: 11 residues. The V gene's germline CDR1 is MNHEY and CDR2 SVGAGI. Between the trimmed V and J ends, which lost 7 bases and 10 bases, there was a span of 11 bases. The CDR3 nucleotides are TGTGCCAGCACCAAAGGGGGAGAGCAGTTCTTC. Translating it yields CASTKGGEQFF.

V gene TRBV7-2 combines with J gene TRBJ2-1; a weak D match, TRBD2 (5 bases). V gave up 5 bases and J gave up 5 bases, with 16 bases separating them. Per germline, CDR1 SGHTA and CDR2 FQGNSA. The CDR3 loop spans 15 amino acids. The CDR3 is CASSRDPLGDNEQFF. The CDR3 DNA reads as TGTGCCAGCAGCCGTGACCCGTTGGGAGACAATGAGCAGTTCTTC.

The chain recombines TRBV27 with TRBJ1-1; D is undetermined. V was cut by 5 bases and J by 4 bases, with 11 bases left in between. This CDR3 has 13 amino acids. Germline CDR1 reads MNHEY; CDR2 reads SMNVEV (reference sequence). CDR3 DNA sequence: TGTGCCAGCAGTCGTCGAGGATCCACTGAAGCTTTCTTT. Residues: CASSRRGSTEAFF.

J is TRBJ2-3 and V is TRBV30; D not certain. Trimming took off 5 bases at V and 0 bases at J, with 12 bases between the two ends. Germline assignment: CDR1 GTSNPN and CDR2 SVGIG (reference sequence). This CDR3 is built from 14 residues. The CDR3 sequence: CAWQIRGSTDTQYF. The CDR3 DNA is TGTGCCTGGCAGATCCGAGGAAGCACAGATACGCAGTATTTT.

This chain joins TRBV6-5 and TRBJ2-7, with TRBD2 matching over 9 bases. The CDR3 consists of 14 residues. CDR1 and CDR2 (germline): MNHEY, SVGAGI. J gave up 4 bases and V 2 bases, and 3 bases lay outside the gene matches. CDR3 residues: CASSYGAGGYEQYF. In DNA, the CDR3 is TGTGCCAGCAGTTACGGGGCGGGAGGGTACGAGCAGTACTTC.

CDR3 amino acids: CASREGQGGTYEQYF. The CDR3 nucleotides are TGTGCCAGCAGGGAGGGACAGGGGGGGACCTACGAGCAGTACTTC. The chain is built from TRBV6-1 and TRBJ2-7, with TRBD1 matching over 11 bases. CDR1 and CDR2 (germline): MNHNS, SASEGT. The CDR3 is 15 amino acids. V shed 6 bases, J shed 2 bases, and the junction held 6 bases outside the gene matches.

The chain recombines TRBV4-3 with TRBJ2-3; 7 nucleotides match TRBD2. The ends lost 0 bases at V and 1 base at J; junction bases unmatched: 4. Per germline, CDR1 LGHNA and CDR2 YSLEER. The CDR3 is made up of 16 amino acids. The CDR3 region is CASSQDWGGGTDTQYF. CDR3 nucleotide sequence: TGCGCCAGCAGCCAAGATTGGGGAGGGGGCACAGATACGCAGTATTTT.